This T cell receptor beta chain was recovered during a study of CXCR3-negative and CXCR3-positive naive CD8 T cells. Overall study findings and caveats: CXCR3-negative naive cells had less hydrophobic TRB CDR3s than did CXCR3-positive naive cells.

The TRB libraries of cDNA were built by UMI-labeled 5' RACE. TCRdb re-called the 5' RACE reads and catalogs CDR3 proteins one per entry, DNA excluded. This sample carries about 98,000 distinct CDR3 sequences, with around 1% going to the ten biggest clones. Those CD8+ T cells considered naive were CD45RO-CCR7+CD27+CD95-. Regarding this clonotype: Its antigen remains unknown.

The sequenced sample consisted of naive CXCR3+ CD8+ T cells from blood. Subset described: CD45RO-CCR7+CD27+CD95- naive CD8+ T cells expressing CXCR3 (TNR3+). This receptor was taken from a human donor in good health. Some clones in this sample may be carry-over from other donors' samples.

CDR3 protein: CSARDPISFVRTYEQYF. The V gene is TRBV20-1, the J gene TRBJ2-7. Looked up from germline, CDR1 is DFQATT and CDR2 is SNEGSKA (reference sequence). The CDR3 contains 17 residues.